This entry lists 11 T cell receptor beta chains sequenced from one sample in a study of identical twins. TCRdb itself ran the 5' RACE reads through MiXCR, one entry per CDR3 protein. In the table there are more than 1.5 million distinct CDR3 sequences, 25% to 35% of which are singletons. Sequenced input: cord blood. The receptor source for this set is a newborn girl in good health.

V usage is TRBV19 and J usage is TRBJ2-1, with TRBD2 matching 7 bases. Trimming took 4 bases from V and 2 from J; bases not matched to a gene: 5. In germline, CDR1 is LNHDA, CDR2 SQIVND (reference sequence). The CDR3 spans 15 residues. The CDR3, as DNA: TGTGCCAGTAGTAGCGGGACTACTCCCTACAATGAGCAGTTCTTC. The encoded protein is CASSSGTTPYNEQFF.

For this clonotype: A much larger clone sits a single nucleotide away, making a read error possible. The genes are TRBV4-2 and TRBJ2-7; 13 bases match TRBD2. CDR3 length equals 16 residues. Germline V gene lookup returns CDR1 LGHNA and CDR2 YNFKEQ. CDR3 in DNA: TGTGCCAGCAACCAAGATCGGACTAGCGGGAGCTACGAGCAGTACTTC. It specifies CASNQDRTSGSYEQYF.

On this clonotype itself: This may come from a read error, since a much larger clone is one base off. The chain links TRBV29-1 to TRBJ2-7; D may correspond to TRBD1 or TRBD2 (5 bases each). Looked up from germline, CDR1 is SQVTM and CDR2 is ANQGSEA. The CDR3 runs to 14 residues. V lost 8 bases and J lost 4, with 21 bases in between. The CDR3 bases are TGCAGCATCCTTGGGGCTAACGGGAAGTACGAGCAGTACTTC. As protein: CSILGANGKYEQYF.

This clonotype has ten or more counts. V is TRBV5-1 and J is TRBJ1-4; the D gene is possibly TRBD1 (5 bases). Germline V gene sequence: CDR1 SGHRS, CDR2 YFSETQ. The ends were cut back, 4 bases at V and 4 bases at J, with 11 bases in the middle. This CDR3 is built from 14 residues. As DNA, the CDR3 is TGCGCCAGCAGCCCTGGACACTTTAATGAAAAACTGTTTTTT. Its translation: CASSPGHFNEKLFF.

The chain links TRBV7-2 to TRBJ1-2; unclear D gene. The CDR3 is 15 residues long. The germline CDR1 and CDR2 sequences are SGHTA and FQGNSA. The germline V and J ends were trimmed by 0 bases and 4 bases, with 12 bases remaining between them. The CDR3 is CASSLALGLSYGYTF. The CDR3 DNA sequence: TGTGCCAGCAGCTTAGCGCTAGGACTTTCCTATGGCTACACCTTC. The full variable domain, completed using reference TRBV7-2 and TRBJ1-2, is GAGVSQSPSNKVTEKGKDVELRCDPISGHTALYWYRQSLGQGLEFLIYFQGNSAPDKSGLPSDRFSAERTGGSVSTLTIQRTQQEDSAVYLCASSLALGLSYGYTFGSGTRLTVV.

This clonotype appeared a few times. This rearrangement joins TRBV19 to TRBJ2-7; no definite D call. The V end was cut by 8 bases, the J end by 6 bases, with 8 bases between. The CDR3 covers 10 residues. Per germline, CDR1 LNHDA and CDR2 SQIVND (reference sequence). In DNA, the CDR3 is TGTGCCAGTGGAGATATCGAGCAGTACTTC. Its translation is CASGDIEQYF.

This chain joins TRBV5-1 and TRBJ1-6, with 7 bases aligning to TRBD1. This CDR3 comprises 17 residues. Germline values: CDR1 SGHRS, CDR2 YFSETQ. V shed 0 bases and J 8 bases; nucleotides not matched to a gene: 11. The CDR3 sequence: CASSLARTGDEDSPLHF. The CDR3, as DNA: TGCGCCAGCAGCTTGGCAAGAACAGGGGACGAAGATTCACCCCTCCACTTT.

This sequence joins TRBV2 and TRBJ2-5; TRBD2 matches at 13 bases. CDR1 is SNHLY, CDR2 FYNNEI, per germline. After removal of 5 bases from V and 6 bases from J, the junction contained 6 bases not matched to a gene. The CDR3 extends over 15 amino acids. In nucleotides, the CDR3 is TGTGCCAGCAGTAGGACTAGCGGGAGTAACAAGACCCAGTACTTC. Its translation: CASSRTSGSNKTQYF.

CDR3 residues: CASSFYRPYGYTF. The CDR3 DNA sequence: TGTGCCAGCAGCTTTTACAGGCCCTATGGCTACACCTTC. The chain has TRBV7-2 and TRBJ1-2, with D perhaps TRBD1 (5 bases). Trimming left V 3 bases short and J 4 bases short, with 9 bases between. Germline assignment: CDR1 SGHTA and CDR2 FQGNSA. The CDR3 has 13 residues.

The chain joins TRBV5-1 to TRBJ2-1; 13 bases are shared with TRBD2. V lost 3 bases and J lost 4; bases outside the gene matches: 4. The CDR3 sequence is 16 residues long. The germline V gene has CDR1 SGHRS and CDR2 YFSETQ. The CDR3 coding sequence is TGCGCCAGCAGCTCGACTAGCGGGGGGAAATACAATGAGCAGTTCTTC. Translating gives CASSSTSGGKYNEQFF.

This clonotype was seen a handful of times. The chain couples TRBV12-3 or TRBV12-4 to TRBJ1-5; D is unresolved. V gave up 8 bases and J gave up 3 bases, with 8 bases separating them. The CDR3 extends over 12 amino acids. The CDR3 loop reads CASRADNQPQHF. In DNA form, the CDR3 reads TGTGCCAGCCGGGCGGACAATCAGCCCCAGCATTTT.